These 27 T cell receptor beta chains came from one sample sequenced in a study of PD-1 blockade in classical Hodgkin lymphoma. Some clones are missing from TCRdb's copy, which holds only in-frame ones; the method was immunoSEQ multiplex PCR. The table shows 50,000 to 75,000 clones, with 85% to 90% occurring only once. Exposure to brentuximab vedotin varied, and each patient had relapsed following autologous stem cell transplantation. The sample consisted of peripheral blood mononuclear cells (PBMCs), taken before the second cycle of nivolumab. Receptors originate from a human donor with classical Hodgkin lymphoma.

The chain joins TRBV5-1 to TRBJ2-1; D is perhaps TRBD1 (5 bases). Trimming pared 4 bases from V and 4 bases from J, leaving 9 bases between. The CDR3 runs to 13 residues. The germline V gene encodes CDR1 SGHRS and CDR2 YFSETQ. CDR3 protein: CASSLTDYNEQFF. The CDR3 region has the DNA TGCGCCAGCAGCCTGACAGATTACAATGAGCAGTTCTTC.

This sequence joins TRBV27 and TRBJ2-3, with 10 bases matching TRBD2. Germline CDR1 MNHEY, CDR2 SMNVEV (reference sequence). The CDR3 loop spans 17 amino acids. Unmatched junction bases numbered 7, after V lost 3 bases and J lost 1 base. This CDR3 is CASSLRILAGGTDTQYF. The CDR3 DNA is TGTGCCAGCAGTTTGAGGATCCTAGCGGGGGGCACAGATACGCAGTATTTT.

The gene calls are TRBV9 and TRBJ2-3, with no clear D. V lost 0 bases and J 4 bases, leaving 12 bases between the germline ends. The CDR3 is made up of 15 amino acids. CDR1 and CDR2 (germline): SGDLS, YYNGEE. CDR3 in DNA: TGTGCCAGCAGCGTAGCCCCTCGACCGTCAGATACGCAGTATTTT. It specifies CASSVAPRPSDTQYF.

CDR3 sequence (DNA): TGTGCCAGCAGCCCCTTAAGGGCAACAAAAGAGACCCAGTACTTC. Translation gives CASSPLRATKETQYF. This rearrangement joins TRBV7-9 to TRBJ2-5; no clear D gene. V lost 5 bases, J lost 3 bases, and 16 bases lay in between. The CDR3 contains 15 residues. Germline V gives CDR1 SEHNR, CDR2 FQNEAQ (reference sequence).

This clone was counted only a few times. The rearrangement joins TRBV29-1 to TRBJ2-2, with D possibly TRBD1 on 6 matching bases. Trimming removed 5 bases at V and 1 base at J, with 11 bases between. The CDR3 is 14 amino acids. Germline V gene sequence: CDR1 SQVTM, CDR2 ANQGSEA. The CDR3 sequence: CSVQAQGNTGELFF. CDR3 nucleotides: TGCAGCGTTCAGGCACAGGGGAACACCGGGGAGCTGTTTTTT.

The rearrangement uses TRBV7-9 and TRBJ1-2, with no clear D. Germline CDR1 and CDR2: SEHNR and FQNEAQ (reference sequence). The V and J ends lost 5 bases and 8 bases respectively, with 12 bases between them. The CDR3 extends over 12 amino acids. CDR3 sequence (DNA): TGTGCCAGCAGCCGACTATCCGGCGGCTACACCTTC. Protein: CASSRLSGGYTF.

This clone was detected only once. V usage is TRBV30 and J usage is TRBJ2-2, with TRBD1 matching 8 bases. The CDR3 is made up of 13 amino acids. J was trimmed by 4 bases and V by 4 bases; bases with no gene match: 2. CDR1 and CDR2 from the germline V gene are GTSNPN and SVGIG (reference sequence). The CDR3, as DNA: TGTGCCTGGATCAGGGGGCGCACCGGGGAGCTGTTTTTT. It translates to CAWIRGRTGELFF.

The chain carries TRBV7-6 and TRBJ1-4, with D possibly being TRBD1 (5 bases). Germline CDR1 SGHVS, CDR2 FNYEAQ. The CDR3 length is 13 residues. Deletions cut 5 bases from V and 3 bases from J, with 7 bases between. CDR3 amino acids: CASSTTANEKLFF. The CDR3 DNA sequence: TGTGCCAGCAGCACGACAGCTAATGAAAAACTGTTTTTT.

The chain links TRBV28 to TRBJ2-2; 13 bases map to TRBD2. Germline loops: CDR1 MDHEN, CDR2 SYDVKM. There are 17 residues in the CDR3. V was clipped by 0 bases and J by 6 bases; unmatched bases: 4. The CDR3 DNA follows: TGTGCCAGCAGTTTATGGGAACTAGCGGGGGGGCCCGGGGAGCTGTTTTTT. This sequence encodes CASSLWELAGGPGELFF. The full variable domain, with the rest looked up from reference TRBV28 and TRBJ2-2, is DVKVTQSSRYLVKRTGEKVFLECVQDMDHENMFWYRQDPGLGLRLIYFSYDVKMKEKGDIPEGYSVSREKKERFSLILESASTNQTSMYLCASSLWELAGGPGELFFGEGSRLTVL.

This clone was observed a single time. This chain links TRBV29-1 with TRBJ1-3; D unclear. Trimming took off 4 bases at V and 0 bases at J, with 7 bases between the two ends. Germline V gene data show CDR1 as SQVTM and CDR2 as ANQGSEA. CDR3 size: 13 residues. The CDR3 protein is CSVGLLSGNTIYF. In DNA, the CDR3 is TGCAGCGTTGGGTTGCTCTCTGGAAACACCATATATTTT. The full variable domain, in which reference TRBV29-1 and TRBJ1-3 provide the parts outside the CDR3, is SAVISQKPSRDICQRGTSLTIQCQVDSQVTMMFWYRQQPGQSLTLIATANQGSEATYESGFVIDKFPISRPNLTFSTLTVSNMSPEDSSIYLCSVGLLSGNTIYFGEGSWLTVV.

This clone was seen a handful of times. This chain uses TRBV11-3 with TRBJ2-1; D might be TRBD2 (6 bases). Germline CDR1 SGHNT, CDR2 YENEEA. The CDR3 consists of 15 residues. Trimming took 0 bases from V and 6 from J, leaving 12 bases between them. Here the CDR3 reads CASSLEPSVGNEQFF. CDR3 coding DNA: TGTGCCAGCAGCTTAGAACCTAGCGTGGGCAATGAGCAGTTCTTC.

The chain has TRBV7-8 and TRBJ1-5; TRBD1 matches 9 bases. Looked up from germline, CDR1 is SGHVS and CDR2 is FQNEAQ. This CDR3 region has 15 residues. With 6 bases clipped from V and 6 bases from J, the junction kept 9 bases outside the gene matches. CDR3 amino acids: CASRTGGGSGQPQHF. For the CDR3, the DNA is TGTGCCAGCAGGACAGGGGGGGGTTCGGGTCAGCCCCAGCATTTT.

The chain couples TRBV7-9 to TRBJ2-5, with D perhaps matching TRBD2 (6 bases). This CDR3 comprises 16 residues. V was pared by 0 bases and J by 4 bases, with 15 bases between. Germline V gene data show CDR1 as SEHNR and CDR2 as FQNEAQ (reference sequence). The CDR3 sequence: CASSLAGRGTSETQYF. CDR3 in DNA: TGTGCCAGCAGCTTAGCGGGCCGGGGGACCTCAGAGACCCAGTACTTC.

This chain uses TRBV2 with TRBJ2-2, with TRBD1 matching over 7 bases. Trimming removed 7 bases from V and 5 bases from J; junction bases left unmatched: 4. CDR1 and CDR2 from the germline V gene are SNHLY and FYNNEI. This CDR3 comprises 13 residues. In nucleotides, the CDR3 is TGTGCCAGCAAAGCACAGGGGACCGGGGAGCTGTTTTTT. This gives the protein CASKAQGTGELFF.

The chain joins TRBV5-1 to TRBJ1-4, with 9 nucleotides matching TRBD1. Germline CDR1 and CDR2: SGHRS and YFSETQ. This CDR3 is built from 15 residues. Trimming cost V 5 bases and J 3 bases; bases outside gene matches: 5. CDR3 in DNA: TGCGCCAGCAGAGTAACAGGGGGCTCTAATGAAAAACTGTTTTTT. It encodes CASRVTGGSNEKLFF.

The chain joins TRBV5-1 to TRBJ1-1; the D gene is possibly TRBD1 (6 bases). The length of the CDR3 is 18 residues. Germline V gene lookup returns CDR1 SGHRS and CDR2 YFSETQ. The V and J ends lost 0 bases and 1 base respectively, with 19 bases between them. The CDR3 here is CASSLAPMGAGANTEAFF. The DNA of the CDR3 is TGCGCCAGCAGCTTGGCCCCTATGGGGGCAGGGGCGAACACTGAAGCTTTCTTT. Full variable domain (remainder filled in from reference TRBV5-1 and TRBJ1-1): KAGVTQTPRYLIKTRGQQVTLSCSPISGHRSVSWYQQTPGQGLQFLFEYFSETQRNKGNFPGRFSGRQFSNSRSEMNVSTLELGDSALYLCASSLAPMGAGANTEAFFGQGTRLTVV.

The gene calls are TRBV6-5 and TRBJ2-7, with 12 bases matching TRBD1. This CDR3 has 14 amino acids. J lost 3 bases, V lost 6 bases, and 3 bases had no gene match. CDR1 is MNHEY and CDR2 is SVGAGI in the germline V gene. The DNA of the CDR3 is TGTGCCAGCAGGGGGACAGGGGGCAACTACGAGCAGTACTTC. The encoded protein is CASRGTGGNYEQYF.

Here the CDR3 reads CASRTSGGTYEQYF. The CDR3 coding sequence is TGTGCCAGCAGGACTAGCGGGGGGACCTACGAGCAGTACTTC. V is TRBV7-9 and J is TRBJ2-7, with 13 bases identical to TRBD2. The trim removed 6 bases at V and 2 bases at J, leaving 1 base unmatched. Germline V gene sequence: CDR1 SEHNR, CDR2 FQNEAQ (reference sequence). The CDR3 extends over 14 amino acids.

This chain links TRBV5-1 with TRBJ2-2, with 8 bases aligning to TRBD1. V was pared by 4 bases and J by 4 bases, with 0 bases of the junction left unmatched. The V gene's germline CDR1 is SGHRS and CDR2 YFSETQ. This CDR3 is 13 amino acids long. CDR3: CASSGQGTGELFF. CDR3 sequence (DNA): TGCGCCAGCAGCGGACAGGGCACCGGGGAGCTGTTTTTT.

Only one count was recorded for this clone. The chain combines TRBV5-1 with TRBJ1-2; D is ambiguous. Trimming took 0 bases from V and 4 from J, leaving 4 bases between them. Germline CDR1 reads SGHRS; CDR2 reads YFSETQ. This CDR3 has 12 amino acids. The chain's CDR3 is CASSLDSYGYTF. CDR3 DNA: TGCGCCAGCAGCTTGGACAGCTATGGCTACACCTTC.

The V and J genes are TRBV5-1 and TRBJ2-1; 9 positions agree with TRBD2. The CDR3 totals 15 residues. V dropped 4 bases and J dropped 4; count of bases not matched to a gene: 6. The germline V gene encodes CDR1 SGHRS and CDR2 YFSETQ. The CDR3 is CASSEASGTYNEQFF. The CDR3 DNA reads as TGCGCCAGCAGCGAGGCTAGCGGGACGTACAATGAGCAGTTCTTC.

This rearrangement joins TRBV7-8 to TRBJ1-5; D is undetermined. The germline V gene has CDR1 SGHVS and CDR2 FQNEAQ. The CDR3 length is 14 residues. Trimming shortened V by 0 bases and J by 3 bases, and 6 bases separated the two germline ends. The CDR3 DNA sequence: TGTGCCAGCAGCTTAGCAGGTTACAATCAGCCCCAGCATTTT. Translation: CASSLAGYNQPQHF.

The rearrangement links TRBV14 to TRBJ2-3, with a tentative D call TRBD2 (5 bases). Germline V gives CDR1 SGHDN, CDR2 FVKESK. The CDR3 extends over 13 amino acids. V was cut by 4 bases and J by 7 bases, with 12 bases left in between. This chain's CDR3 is CASSRQRRYTQYF. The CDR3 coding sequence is TGTGCCAGCAGCCGCCAGAGGAGGTATACGCAGTATTTT.

The CDR3 nucleotides are TGTGCCATCAGTACATCCTGCTGTATACAAAGTCGGGCCAACGTCCTGACTTTC. It codes for CAISTSCCIQSRANVLTF. The chain links TRBV10-3 to TRBJ2-6; D not resolved. This CDR3 contains 18 residues. V dropped 5 bases and J dropped 5 bases, with 22 bases sitting between them. Germline CDR1 ENHRY, CDR2 SYGVKD.

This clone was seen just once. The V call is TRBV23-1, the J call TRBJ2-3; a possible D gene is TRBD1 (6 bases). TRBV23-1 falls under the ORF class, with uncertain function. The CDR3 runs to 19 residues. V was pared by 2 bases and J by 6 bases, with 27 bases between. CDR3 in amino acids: CASSQDKGSFNRDVDTQYF. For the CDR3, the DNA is TGCGCCAGCAGTCAAGATAAAGGTAGTTTTAACAGGGATGTGGATACGCAGTATTTT.

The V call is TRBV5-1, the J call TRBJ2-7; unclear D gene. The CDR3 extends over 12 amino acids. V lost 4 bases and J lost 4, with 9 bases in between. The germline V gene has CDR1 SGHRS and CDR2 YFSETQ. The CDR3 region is CASSGKMYEQYF. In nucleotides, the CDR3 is TGCGCCAGCAGCGGAAAGATGTACGAGCAGTACTTC.

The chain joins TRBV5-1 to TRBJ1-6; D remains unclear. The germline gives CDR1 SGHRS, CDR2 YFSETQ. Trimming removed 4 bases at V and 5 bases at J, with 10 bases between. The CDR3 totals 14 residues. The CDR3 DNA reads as TGCGCCAGCAGCGCTAGCGAGAATAATTCACCCCTCCACTTT. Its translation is CASSASENNSPLHF.